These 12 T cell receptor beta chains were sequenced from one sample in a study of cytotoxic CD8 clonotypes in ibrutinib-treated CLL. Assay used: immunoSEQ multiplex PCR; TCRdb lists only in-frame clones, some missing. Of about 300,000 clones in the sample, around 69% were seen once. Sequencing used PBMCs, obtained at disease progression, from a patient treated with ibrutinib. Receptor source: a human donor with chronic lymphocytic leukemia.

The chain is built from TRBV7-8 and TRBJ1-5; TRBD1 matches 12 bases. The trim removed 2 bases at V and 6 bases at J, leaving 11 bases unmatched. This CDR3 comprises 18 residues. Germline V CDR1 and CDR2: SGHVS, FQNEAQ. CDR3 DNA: TGTGCCAGCAGCTTACCAGCCCGGGACAGGGGGCTGGTTCAGCCCCAGCATTTT. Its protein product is CASSLPARDRGLVQPQHF.

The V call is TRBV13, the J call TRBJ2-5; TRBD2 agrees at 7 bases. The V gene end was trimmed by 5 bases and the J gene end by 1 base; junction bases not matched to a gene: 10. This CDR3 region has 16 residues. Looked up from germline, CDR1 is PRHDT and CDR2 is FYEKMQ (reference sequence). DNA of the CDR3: TGTGCCAGCAGCCCTCCGAGCCCTAGCGGCCAAGAGACCCAGTACTTC. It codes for CASSPPSPSGQETQYF.

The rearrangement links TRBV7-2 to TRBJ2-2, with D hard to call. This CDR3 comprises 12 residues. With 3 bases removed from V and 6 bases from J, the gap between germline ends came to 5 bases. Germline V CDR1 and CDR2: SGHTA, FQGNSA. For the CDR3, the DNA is TGTGCCAGCAGCTTTGGATCCGGGGAGCTGTTTTTT. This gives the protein CASSFGSGELFF.

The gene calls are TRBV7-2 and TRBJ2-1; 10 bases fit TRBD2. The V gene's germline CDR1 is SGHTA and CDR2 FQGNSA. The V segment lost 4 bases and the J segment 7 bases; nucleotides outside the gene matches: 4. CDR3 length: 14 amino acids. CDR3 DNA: TGTGCCAGCAGCTATAGCGGGAGGAGGAATGAGCAGTTCTTC. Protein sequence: CASSYSGRRNEQFF.

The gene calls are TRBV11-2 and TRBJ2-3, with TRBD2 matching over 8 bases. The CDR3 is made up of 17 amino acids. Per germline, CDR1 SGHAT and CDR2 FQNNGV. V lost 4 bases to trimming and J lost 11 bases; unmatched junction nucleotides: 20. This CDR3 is CASSSPFSGGIEIEQYF. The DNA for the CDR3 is TGTGCCAGCAGCTCCCCTTTCTCGGGGGGGATAGAGATAGAGCAGTATTTT.

CDR3 sequence (DNA): TGTGCCAGCAGTCCCTGGACAGGGACCTACGAGCAGTACTTC. Residues: CASSPWTGTYEQYF. This chain uses TRBV6-5 with TRBJ2-7, with 8 bases fitting TRBD1. J lost 2 bases, V lost 5 bases, and 5 bases had no gene match. CDR3 length: 14 amino acids. Germline CDR1 and CDR2: MNHEY and SVGAGI.

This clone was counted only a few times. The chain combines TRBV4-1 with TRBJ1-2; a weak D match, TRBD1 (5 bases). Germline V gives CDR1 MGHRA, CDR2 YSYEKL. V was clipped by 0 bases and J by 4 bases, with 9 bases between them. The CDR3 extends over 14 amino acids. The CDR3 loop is CASSQEGVTYGYTF. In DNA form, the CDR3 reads TGCGCCAGCAGCCAAGAGGGGGTCACCTATGGCTACACCTTC.

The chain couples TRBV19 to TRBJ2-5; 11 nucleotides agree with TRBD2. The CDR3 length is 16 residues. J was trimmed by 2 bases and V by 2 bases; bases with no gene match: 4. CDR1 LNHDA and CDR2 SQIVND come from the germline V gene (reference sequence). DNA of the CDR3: TGTGCCAGTAGTATAACACTAGCGGGGGCACAAGAGACCCAGTACTTC. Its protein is CASSITLAGAQETQYF.

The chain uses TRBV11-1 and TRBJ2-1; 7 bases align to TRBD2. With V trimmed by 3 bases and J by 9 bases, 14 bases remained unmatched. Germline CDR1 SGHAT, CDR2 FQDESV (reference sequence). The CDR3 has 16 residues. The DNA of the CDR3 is TGTGCCAGCAGCTTGCTGGGGCCGGCGGGAGCAGGTGAGCAGTTCTTC. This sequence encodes CASSLLGPAGAGEQFF.

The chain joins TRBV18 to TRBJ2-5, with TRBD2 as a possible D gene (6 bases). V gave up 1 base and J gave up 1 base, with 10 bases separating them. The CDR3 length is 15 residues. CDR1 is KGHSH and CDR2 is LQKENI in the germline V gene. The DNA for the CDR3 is TGTGCCAGCTCACCACGGGCTAGCGCCCAAGAGACCCAGTACTTC. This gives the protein CASSPRASAQETQYF.

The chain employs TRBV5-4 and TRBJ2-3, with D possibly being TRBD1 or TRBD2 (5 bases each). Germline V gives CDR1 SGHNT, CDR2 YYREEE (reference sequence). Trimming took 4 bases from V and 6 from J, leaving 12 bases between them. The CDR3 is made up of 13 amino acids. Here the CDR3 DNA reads TGTGCCAGCAGCCCTCCGGGACGGGATACGCAGTATTTT. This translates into CASSPPGRDTQYF.

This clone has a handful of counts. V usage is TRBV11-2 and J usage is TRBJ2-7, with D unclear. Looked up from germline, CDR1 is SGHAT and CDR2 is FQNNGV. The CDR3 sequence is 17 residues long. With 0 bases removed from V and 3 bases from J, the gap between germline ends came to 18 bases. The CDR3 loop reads CASSLERNPMPGYEQYF. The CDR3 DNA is TGTGCCAGCAGCTTAGAACGTAACCCAATGCCGGGCTACGAGCAGTACTTC. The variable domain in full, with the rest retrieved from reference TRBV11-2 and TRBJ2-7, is EAGVAQSPRYKIIEKRQSVAFWCNPISGHATLYWYQQILGQGPKLLIQFQNNGVVDDSQLPKDRFSAERLKGVDSTLKIQPAKLEDSAVYLCASSLERNPMPGYEQYFGPGTRLTVT.